This T cell receptor (beta chain) was sequenced in a study of T cell responses to AZD1222 COVID-19 vaccine. Study overall: Combined were second doses at about 4 or about 12 weeks.

Data came from immunoSEQ multiplex PCR; TCRdb stores just in-frame clones and leaves some out. The sample lists approximately 120,000 clones; roughly nine tenths were seen once. Study conclusions and caveats: Donor demographics were predominantly white British with a female majority; clonal diversity may be underestimated. Baseline seropositives among AZD1222 recipients totaled only five or six.

Note on this clone: Its target is unknown.

Deletions cut 3 bases from V and 4 bases from J, with 12 bases between. CDR3 size: 14 residues. CDR1 is KGHSH and CDR2 is LQKENI in the germline V gene. The sequencing here drew on peripheral blood, taken on day 0 of AZD1222 vaccination. The chain is built from TRBV18 and TRBJ2-5, with D perhaps matching TRBD2 (5 bases). The TCR was taken from an adult in good health. The CDR3 spells CASSPPALAETQYF. DNA of the CDR3: TGTGCCAGCTCACCCCCGGCCCTAGCAGAGACCCAGTACTTC.